These 18 T cell receptor beta chains were sequenced from one sample in a study of beta chain features in type 1 diabetes. The authors reverse transcribed all of the isolated RNA, so sequencing captured expressed TCRB transcripts. Produced via immunoSEQ multiplex PCR; TCRdb's table is partial and in-frame only. The table lists roughly 28,000 clones, approximately 55% of them singletons. Findings and caveats of the study: TCRB CDR3 length was moderately but significantly reduced in all four CD4+ subsets of Type 1 diabetes patients.

Their target antigens are unknown. What was sequenced was Tregs from blood. These TCRs come from a woman aged 18-29 years with type 1 diabetes.

J is TRBJ2-5 and V is TRBV19; maybe TRBD1 (5 bases). The germline gives CDR1 LNHDA, CDR2 SQIVND (reference sequence). V shed 9 bases and J shed 3 bases, with 8 bases lying between them. The CDR3 consists of 11 residues. The CDR3 loop reads CASGQEETQYF. The DNA of the CDR3 is TGTGCCAGCGGACAAGAAGAGACCCAGTACTTC. The full variable domain, rest sourced from reference TRBV19 and TRBJ2-5, is DGGITQSPKYLFRKEGQNVTLSCEQNLNHDAMYWYRQDPGQGLRLIYYSQIVNDFQKGDIAEGYSVSREKKESFPLTVTSAQKNPTAFYLCASGQEETQYFGPGTRLLVL.

This clone was picked up a small number of times. The chain carries TRBV7-2 and TRBJ1-2; possible D gene TRBD1, 5 bases. The CDR3 contains 15 residues. The V end lost 8 bases, the J end lost 8 bases, and 24 bases lay between the germline ends. Germline V gene lookup returns CDR1 SGHTA and CDR2 FQGNSA. The CDR3 DNA sequence: TGTGCCAGCTACCAGGGATCCCTCCTAAGAGGAGGCTACACCTTC. Translated, it gives CASYQGSLLRGGYTF.

This clone has just a few counts. This chain joins TRBV28 and TRBJ2-3; the match to TRBD1 covers 7 bases. The CDR3 is 16 amino acids. Germline CDR1 MDHEN, CDR2 SYDVKM. Losses at the gene ends were 6 bases for V and 1 base for J; bases not matched to a gene: 10. CDR3 nucleotide sequence: TGTGCCAGCAGCCGGGACAGATCTTTAGGCACAGATACGCAGTATTTT. Amino acids: CASSRDRSLGTDTQYF.

This clone was observed a few times. The V and J genes are TRBV11-1 and TRBJ2-1; 8 positions match TRBD1. The J segment lost 11 bases and the V segment lost 1 base, leaving 7 bases of the junction unmatched. CDR3 length equals 14 residues. CDR1 SGHAT and CDR2 FQDESV come from the germline V gene (reference sequence). CDR3 in DNA: TGTGCCAGCAGCTTAGTGACTGGACAGGGCCAGCAGTTCTTC. Translation gives CASSLVTGQGQQFF.

The chain carries TRBV5-8 and TRBJ2-7, with a tentative D call TRBD1 (5 bases). Trimming shortened V by 1 base and J by 2 bases, and 16 bases separated the two germline ends. Germline values: CDR1 SGHTS, CDR2 YDEGEE. CDR3 length: 16 amino acids. CDR3 amino acids: CASSLNLGQGAYEQYF. The CDR3 DNA follows: TGTGCCAGCAGCTTGAATCTAGGGCAGGGCGCCTACGAGCAGTACTTC.

V usage is TRBV29-1 and J usage is TRBJ2-3, with D tentatively TRBD2 (5 bases). The V end lost 8 bases, the J end lost 2 bases, and 11 bases lay between the germline ends. The CDR3 covers 12 residues. Germline assignment: CDR1 SQVTM and CDR2 ANQGSEA. Here the CDR3 reads CSSQEDTDTQYF. The CDR3 DNA reads as TGCAGCTCCCAGGAGGACACAGATACGCAGTATTTT.

The chain is built from TRBV5-6 and TRBJ2-1, with D perhaps TRBD1 (5 bases). The CDR3 loop spans 13 amino acids. Germline CDR1 is SGHDT and CDR2 is YYEEEE. Between the trimmed V and J ends, which lost 1 base and 4 bases, there was a span of 6 bases. CDR3 amino acids: CASSLRGYNEQFF. The CDR3 bases are TGTGCCAGCAGCTTGAGGGGTTACAATGAGCAGTTCTTC.

The CDR3: CASNHPDRVRELFF. CDR3 sequence (DNA): TGTGCCAGTAACCATCCCGACAGGGTCAGGGAGCTGTTTTTT. The rearrangement links TRBV19 to TRBJ2-2, with 7 nucleotides matching TRBD1. The CDR3 is made up of 14 amino acids. From germline, CDR1 is LNHDA and CDR2 SQIVND (reference sequence). V trimming: 7 bases; J trimming: 9 bases; junction bases outside the gene matches: 11.

The chain links TRBV19 to TRBJ1-2, with 7 positions matching TRBD1. CDR1 LNHDA and CDR2 SQIVND come from the germline V gene (reference sequence). The CDR3 spans 18 residues. V lost 4 bases and J lost 0; bases outside the gene matches: 14. CDR3 amino acids: CASSRDVVWDSPNYGYTF. The CDR3 nucleotides are TGTGCCAGTAGTAGAGATGTCGTGTGGGACAGTCCTAACTATGGCTACACCTTC.

V and J are TRBV7-2 and TRBJ2-1; TRBD2 aligns across 10 bases. CDR1 is SGHTA and CDR2 is FQGNSA in the germline V gene. Germline trimming cut 7 bases from V and 0 bases from J; bases unmatched to any gene: 6. The CDR3 totals 16 residues. The CDR3 nucleotides read TGTGCCAGCAACCCCTCTAGCGGGAGCTCCTACAATGAGCAGTTCTTC. Its protein product is CASNPSSGSSYNEQFF. The full variable domain, in which reference TRBV7-2 and TRBJ2-1 provide the parts outside the CDR3, is GAGVSQSPSNKVTEKGKDVELRCDPISGHTALYWYRQSLGQGLEFLIYFQGNSAPDKSGLPSDRFSAERTGGSVSTLTIQRTQQEDSAVYLCASNPSSGSSYNEQFFGPGTRLTVL.

The rearrangement joins TRBV19 to TRBJ1-2; no definite D call. Germline lookup yields CDR1 LNHDA and CDR2 SQIVND (reference sequence). CDR3 length: 14 residues. Trimming shortened V by 4 bases and J by 0 bases, and 9 bases separated the two germline ends. CDR3 nucleotide sequence: TGTGCCAGTAGTAGGGAGGGCGCTAACTATGGCTACACCTTC. Residues: CASSREGANYGYTF.

The V call is TRBV28, the J call TRBJ1-5; TRBD1 aligns across 7 bases. There are 15 residues in the CDR3. The ends lost 2 bases at V and 4 bases at J; junction bases unmatched: 5. Germline V CDR1 and CDR2: MDHEN, SYDVKM. CDR3 bases: TGTGCCAGCAGTTTAGTTACAGGGGTAAATCAGCCCCAGCATTTT. Amino acid sequence: CASSLVTGVNQPQHF.

Points on this clone: Other DNA sequences in the same sample also yield this CDR3. The chain joins TRBV5-5 to TRBJ2-7, with D possibly matching TRBD2 (6 bases). The CDR3 has 15 residues. Germline-derived CDR1 and CDR2 are SGHKS and YYEKEE (reference sequence). Trimming took off 1 base at V and 1 base at J, with 12 bases between the two ends. The CDR3 region is CASSLLPGDSYEQYF. The CDR3 DNA reads TGTGCCAGCAGCTTGCTTCCGGGAGATTCCTACGAGCAGTACTTC.

Only one count was recorded for this clone. Here the CDR3 reads CASSLERQSTDTQYF. As DNA, the CDR3 is TGTGCCAGCAGCTTAGAGAGACAGAGCACAGATACGCAGTATTTT. The chain carries TRBV7-3 and TRBJ2-3; tentatively, D is TRBD1 (5 bases). The ends were cut back, 2 bases at V and 0 bases at J, with 9 bases in the middle. Germline lookup yields CDR1 SGHTA and CDR2 FQGTGA. This CDR3 comprises 15 residues. Looking up the rest from reference TRBV7-3 and TRBJ2-3 gives the full variable domain: GAGVSQTPSNKVTEKGKYVELRCDPISGHTALYWYRQSLGQGPEFLIYFQGTGAADDSGLPNDRFFAVRPEGSVSTLKIQRTERGDSAVYLCASSLERQSTDTQYFGPGTRLTVL.

The chain couples TRBV5-5 to TRBJ2-2; 8 bases agree with TRBD1. This CDR3 spans 16 amino acids. The J segment lost 4 bases and the V segment lost 4 bases, leaving 9 bases of the junction unmatched. The germline gives CDR1 SGHKS, CDR2 YYEKEE (reference sequence). CDR3 in amino acids: CASSRSDRVLTGELFF. The CDR3 region has the DNA TGTGCCAGCAGCCGTTCGGACAGGGTGCTCACCGGGGAGCTGTTTTTT.

This clone was observed a single time. V and J are TRBV5-1 and TRBJ2-1, with D unresolved. The CDR3 is 13 amino acids. Germline values: CDR1 SGHRS, CDR2 YFSETQ. With 2 bases removed from V and 7 bases from J, the gap between germline ends came to 10 bases. DNA of the CDR3: TGCGCCAGCAGCTTATCCACGGGTAATGAGCAGTTCTTC. Protein: CASSLSTGNEQFF.

V is TRBV7-3 and J is TRBJ2-1, with D perhaps matching TRBD2 (5 bases). Germline CDR1 is SGHTA and CDR2 is FQGTGA. This CDR3 has 16 residues. V lost 2 bases and J lost 1, with 12 bases in between. As DNA, the CDR3 is TGTGCCAGCAGCTTATTTGGGAGTAAGTCCTACAATGAGCAGTTCTTC. It specifies CASSLFGSKSYNEQFF.

The gene calls are TRBV7-3 and TRBJ2-5, with D maybe TRBD2 (6 bases). Trimming pared 0 bases from V and 7 bases from J, leaving 9 bases between. Germline lookup yields CDR1 SGHTA and CDR2 FQGTGA. There are 13 residues in the CDR3. The CDR3 DNA reads TGTGCCAGCAGCTTAACGGGGGAGGCGACCCAGTACTTC. This sequence encodes CASSLTGEATQYF.